These T cell receptor beta chains were read from a single sample in a study of cytomegalovirus exposure and HLA in healthy donors. TCRdb's table, derived via immunoSEQ multiplex PCR, lists solely in-frame clones and lacks some. In the table there are a few hundred thousand clones, over 80% of which are singletons. The sample taken for sequencing was PBMCs. Receptor source: a woman aged 25 to 39 in good health and CMV-seropositive. The CDR3 runs from the conserved cysteine through the conserved F or W. The order of the fields is clone size, V gene, J gene, CDR3 protein. Expanded clones are given a class, and other clones once, few, many or no size at all.

clone size: .; V gene: TRBV27; J gene: TRBJ2-4; CDR3 protein: CASSPSPRDPKNIQYF
clone size: .; V gene: TRBV29-1; J gene: TRBJ2-3; CDR3 protein: CSVEGLGGPTDTQYF
clone size: .; V gene: TRBV6-5; J gene: TRBJ1-1; CDR3 protein: CASVYISGGEAFF
clone size: .; V gene: TRBV7-6; J gene: TRBJ2-5; CDR3 protein: CASSLAVAGAAETQYF
clone size: .; V gene: TRBV6-5; J gene: TRBJ1-1; CDR3 protein: CASSYGSLNTEAFF
clone size: .; V gene: TRBV13; J gene: TRBJ2-4; CDR3 protein: CASSLGWRRDKNIQYF
clone size: .; V gene: TRBV5-6; J gene: TRBJ1-2; CDR3 protein: CASSAGGTVAGYGYTF
clone size: .; V gene: TRBV2; J gene: TRBJ1-4; CDR3 protein: CASGSLGMGEKLFF
clone size: few; V gene: TRBV7-9; J gene: TRBJ2-3; CDR3 protein: CASRRRSGAPDTQYF
clone size: .; V gene: TRBV9; J gene: TRBJ2-2; CDR3 protein: CASSSRSTGTPNTGELFF
clone size: .; V gene: TRBV29-1; J gene: TRBJ2-7; CDR3 protein: CSVRPVRESYEQYF
clone size: .; V gene: TRBV2; J gene: TRBJ1-3; CDR3 protein: CASRGGQGGPSGNTIYF
clone size: .; V gene: TRBV5-4; J gene: TRBJ1-2; CDR3 protein: CASSFWTLSNYGYTF
clone size: .; V gene: TRBV7-2; J gene: TRBJ2-7; CDR3 protein: CASSRTNFYEQYF
clone size: .; V gene: TRBV27; J gene: TRBJ2-7; CDR3 protein: CAGSYEQYF
clone size: .; V gene: TRBV7-3; J gene: TRBJ1-1; CDR3 protein: CASSATGQSTEAFF
clone size: .; V gene: TRBV27; J gene: TRBJ2-3; CDR3 protein: CASSLSGSQARDTQYF
clone size: .; V gene: TRBV19; J gene: TRBJ2-7; CDR3 protein: CASSITEGSYEQYF
clone size: .; V gene: TRBV5-4; J gene: TRBJ2-2; CDR3 protein: CASSQGLAGDDGELFF
clone size: .; V gene: TRBV29-1; J gene: TRBJ1-1; CDR3 protein: CSVAEGVVNTEAFF
clone size: .; V gene: TRBV2; J gene: TRBJ2-7; CDR3 protein: CASSERGSSYEQYF
clone size: .; V gene: TRBV11-2; J gene: TRBJ1-5; CDR3 protein: CASSLGTGSQPQHF
clone size: .; V gene: TRBV4-2; J gene: TRBJ1-2; CDR3 protein: CASSQDWQGKGYTF
clone size: once; V gene: TRBV5-1; J gene: TRBJ2-7; CDR3 protein: CASQRTGSYEQYF
clone size: .; V gene: TRBV28; J gene: TRBJ2-7; CDR3 protein: CASSLASGSAYEQYF
clone size: .; V gene: TRBV5-4; J gene: TRBJ1-1; CDR3 protein: CASSLKKGTEAFF
clone size: .; V gene: TRBV20-1; J gene: TRBJ2-3; CDR3 protein: CSARGQDTQYF
clone size: .; V gene: TRBV4-2; J gene: TRBJ1-2; CDR3 protein: CASSQVGSYGYTF
clone size: few; V gene: TRBV7-9; J gene: TRBJ2-3; CDR3 protein: CASSSGTSGRVDTQYF
clone size: .; V gene: TRBV5-1; J gene: TRBJ2-3; CDR3 protein: CASAVGVWTDTQYF
clone size: .; V gene: TRBV7-8; J gene: TRBJ2-7; CDR3 protein: CASSLSIGTLTYEQYF